This entry describes one T cell receptor beta chain. Its antigen is unknown. These data come from a study of cytomegalovirus exposure and HLA in healthy donors. At the level of the study: A data release that came early held approximately 85 million unique TCRs from HLA-typed donors. Study conclusions and caveats: Reports credit the classifier with highly specific, highly sensitive diagnosis of cytomegalovirus status. Information on immune exposure was restricted to one variable (CMV serostatus).

The PCR had 60 Vbeta and 13 Jbeta primers. In the study's own analysis: Unique TCR beta chains totaled 65 million to 95 million in a later count, with roughly 11 million of them shared. Data came from immunoSEQ multiplex PCR; TCRdb stores just in-frame clones and leaves some out. From that table come the V and J calls and clone size; the DNA was used to work out D and trimming. The sample includes around 160,000 clones, approximately 73% of them seen just once. Germline V lookup: CDR1 SGHNT, CDR2 YYREEE (reference sequence). V lost 4 bases and J 0 bases, leaving 13 bases between the germline ends. The CDR3 consists of 15 residues.

This TCR derives from a woman aged 18-30 years in good health and CMV-seronegative. The chain uses TRBV5-4 and TRBJ1-2; a weak D match, TRBD1 (5 bases). The specimen sequenced was PBMCs. In DNA, the CDR3 is TGTGCCAGCAGCCTGGGGCAGATCTCTAACTATGGCTACACCTTC. It yields the protein CASSLGQISNYGYTF.